A single sample gave rise to the 18 T cell receptor beta chains below, sequenced in a study of Graves' ophthalmopathy and Graves' hyperthyroidism. Amplification from RNA transcripts yielded the TCR beta CDR3 regions. First-round RT-PCR relied on HTBI primers, and a second-round multiplex PCR came next. MiXCR, applied by TCRdb to the multiplex PCR reads, yields one record per CDR3 protein. The sample comprises around 1.1 million distinct CDR3 sequences, roughly two fifths of which are singletons, and 8.5% to 14% rests with the top ten. The sample comprised peripheral blood or thyroid tissue (not recorded which). The receptors derive from an adult man with Graves' hyperthyroidism.

As regards this clonotype: A much larger clonotype is one base distant, so this may be a read error. The J gene is TRBJ2-5, the V gene TRBV12-3 or TRBV12-4, with 10 bases lining up with TRBD1. The CDR3 totals 16 residues. With V trimmed by 3 bases and J by 7 bases, 11 bases remained unmatched. CDR3 coding DNA: TGTGCCAGCAGTTTGCTCGACAGGGGGCTGAGGGTGACCCAGTACTTC. Protein: CASSLLDRGLRVTQYF.

Many counts were recorded for this clonotype. The CDR3 reads CASSLVRWGPGGEQYF. The CDR3, as DNA: TGTGCCAGCAGCTTAGTGCGGTGGGGGCCGGGCGGCGAGCAGTACTTC. This chain joins TRBV7-2 and TRBJ2-7; possible D gene TRBD1, 6 bases. This CDR3 is built from 16 residues. Trimming shortened V by 1 base and J by 6 bases, and 19 bases separated the two germline ends. The germline gives CDR1 SGHTA, CDR2 FQGNSA.

This clonotype was detected ten times or more. The rearrangement joins TRBV7-8 to TRBJ1-4; TRBD1 matches at 7 bases. The CDR3 extends over 14 amino acids. Germline CDR1 SGHVS, CDR2 FQNEAQ. V lost 5 bases and J lost 8; bases outside the gene matches: 8. CDR3 protein: CASSQETGEEKLFF. Here the CDR3 DNA reads TGTGCCAGCAGCCAGGAAACAGGGGAAGAAAAACTGTTTTTT.

This clonotype was recorded a few times. The missing conserved phenylalanine or tryptophan at the end of this CDR3 makes a read error likely. The limits of the CDR3 on the DNA are not certain, so only TCRdb's listed CDR3 is given. The chain carries TRBV24-1 and TRBJ2-5; no DNA check was done on the table's D call, TRBD1. CDR1 KGHDR and CDR2 SFDVKD come from the germline V gene. The CDR3 spans 12 residues, counting both ends. The CDR3 loop is CATSADDPFLNT.

This rearrangement joins TRBV10-3 to TRBJ2-7; D might be TRBD2 (5 bases). The J call may not be correct, given that the DNA end is closer to TRBJ2-1. Germline assignment: CDR1 ENHRY and CDR2 SYGVKD. This CDR3 region has 14 residues. The CDR3 loop is CAAANTRTGNEQFF. The CDR3 DNA reads as TGTGCCGCGGCGAACACTAGGACGGGGAATGAGCAGTTCTTC.

J is TRBJ2-7 and V is TRBV7-2; D unresolved. This CDR3 has 17 amino acids. Trimming took 1 base from V and 0 from J, leaving 16 bases between them. The germline CDR1 and CDR2 sequences are SGHTA and FQGNSA. The CDR3, as DNA: TGTGCCAGCAGCTTAGTTTCGGGTGTAGGGCACTCCTACGAGCAGTACTTC. The encoded protein is CASSLVSGVGHSYEQYF.

The CDR3 loop reads CASRDIPGQNNSPLHF. The CDR3 coding sequence is TGCGCCAGCAGAGATATCCCGGGACAGAATAATTCACCCCTCCACTTT. The chain recombines TRBV5-1 with TRBJ1-6, with 7 bases that match TRBD1. The germline V gene has CDR1 SGHRS and CDR2 YFSETQ. Trimming at V came to 5 bases and at J to 5 bases, leaving 10 bases not matched to a gene. The CDR3 runs 16 residues.

This clonotype has a count of ten or more. The gene calls are TRBV6-5 and TRBJ1-1, with D tentatively TRBD1 (5 bases). This CDR3 is 15 amino acids long. The V end lost 2 bases, the J end lost 4 bases, and 14 bases lay between the germline ends. From germline, CDR1 is MNHEY and CDR2 SVGAGI. The CDR3 sequence: CASSYGLGRGTEAFF. DNA of the CDR3: TGTGCCAGCAGTTACGGTCTGGGGAGGGGCACTGAAGCTTTCTTT.

A word on this clonotype: A single base separates this from a much larger clone, so it may be a read error. V and J are TRBV7-2 and TRBJ2-5; no firm D call. This CDR3 region has 14 residues. The V and J ends lost 5 bases and 5 bases respectively, with 15 bases between them. CDR1 is SGHTA and CDR2 is FQGNSA in the germline V gene. CDR3 region: CASSIGSAWETQYF. In DNA, the CDR3 is TGTGCCAGCAGCATAGGATCAGCTTGGGAGACCCAGTACTTC.

This clonotype was counted many times. This rearrangement joins TRBV4-3 to TRBJ2-7; D gene unclear. In germline, CDR1 is LGHNA, CDR2 YSLEER. The V end was cut by 1 base, the J end by 2 bases, with 12 bases between. CDR3 length: 15 amino acids. CDR3 amino acids: CASSQGRNRAYEQYF. The CDR3 nucleotides are TGCGCCAGCAGCCAAGGTAGGAACCGTGCCTACGAGCAGTACTTC.

This clonotype was found many times. The gene calls are TRBV7-8 and TRBJ1-3; TRBD1 might be the D (5 bases). Germline CDR1 and CDR2: SGHVS and FQNEAQ. V lost 1 base to trimming and J lost 0 bases, with 7 bases between them. The CDR3 totals 15 residues. The CDR3 nucleotides are TGTGCCAGCAGCTTAGGCCAGGGCTCTGGAAACACCATATATTTT. As protein: CASSLGQGSGNTIYF.

A few counts support this clonotype. This sequence joins TRBV30 and TRBJ1-1; no definite D call. Trimming stripped 4 bases from V and 5 bases from J, with 20 bases between. Germline CDR1 GTSNPN, CDR2 SVGIG (reference sequence). The CDR3 sequence is 15 residues long. As DNA, the CDR3 is TGTGCCTGGATGGACTCGGACGGGGTTAAGACTGAAGCTTTCTTT. Its protein is CAWMDSDGVKTEAFF.

The chain employs TRBV12-3 or TRBV12-4 and TRBJ1-2, with 10 bases that match TRBD1. The CDR3 extends over 14 amino acids. J was trimmed by 8 bases and V by 5 bases; bases with no gene match: 8. CDR3 residues: CASSPGDRGVGYTF. DNA for the CDR3: TGTGCCAGCAGTCCCGGGGACAGGGGAGTCGGCTACACCTTC.

The chain joins TRBV20-1 to TRBJ2-6; the D is unclear. Deletions cut 6 bases from V and 4 bases from J, with 7 bases between. This CDR3 contains 12 residues. Germline lookup yields CDR1 DFQATT and CDR2 SNEGSKA (reference sequence). CDR3 amino acids: CSAHAGANVLTF. CDR3 nucleotide sequence: TGCAGTGCACACGCCGGGGCCAACGTCCTGACTTTC.

About this clonotype itself: The conserved phenylalanine or tryptophan normally closing the CDR3 is absent here, so this likely arose from a read error. The genes are TRBV19 and TRBJ2-7, with 10 nucleotides matching TRBD1. Per germline, CDR1 LNHDA and CDR2 SQIVND (reference sequence). The V gene end was trimmed by 6 bases and the J gene end by 3 bases; junction bases not matched to a gene: 8. The CDR3 is made up of 15 amino acids. This CDR3 reads CASSQGRDRGYEQYL. In DNA form, the CDR3 reads TGTGCCAGTAGCCAAGGTCGGGACAGGGGCTACGAGCAGTACCTC.

There are many counts of this clonotype. V is TRBV7-9 and J is TRBJ1-2; D is unclear. Trimming left V 4 bases short and J 3 bases short, with 6 bases between. Germline V lookup: CDR1 SEHNR, CDR2 FQNEAQ (reference sequence). CDR3 length: 12 residues. In DNA, the CDR3 is TGTGCCAGCAGCTGGGTTCACTATGGCTACACCTTC. It yields the protein CASSWVHYGYTF.

This chain uses TRBV7-2 with TRBJ2-7; D remains ambiguous. V lost 4 bases, J lost 6 bases, and 10 bases lay in between. CDR1 and CDR2 (germline): SGHTA, FQGNSA. The CDR3 has 12 amino acids. The CDR3 protein is CASSSHPSEQYF. The CDR3 DNA reads TGTGCCAGCAGCTCACACCCGAGCGAGCAGTACTTC.

At least ten counts were recorded for this clonotype. The rearrangement links TRBV6-2 or TRBV6-3 to TRBJ2-5; no clear D gene. The length of the CDR3 is 13 residues. Trimming shortened V by 1 base and J by 5 bases, and 8 bases separated the two germline ends. The germline V gene encodes CDR1 MNHEY and CDR2 SVGEGT. As DNA, the CDR3 is TGTGCCAGCAGTTACTACAGTGCGGAGACCCAGTACTTC. Translating gives CASSYYSAETQYF.